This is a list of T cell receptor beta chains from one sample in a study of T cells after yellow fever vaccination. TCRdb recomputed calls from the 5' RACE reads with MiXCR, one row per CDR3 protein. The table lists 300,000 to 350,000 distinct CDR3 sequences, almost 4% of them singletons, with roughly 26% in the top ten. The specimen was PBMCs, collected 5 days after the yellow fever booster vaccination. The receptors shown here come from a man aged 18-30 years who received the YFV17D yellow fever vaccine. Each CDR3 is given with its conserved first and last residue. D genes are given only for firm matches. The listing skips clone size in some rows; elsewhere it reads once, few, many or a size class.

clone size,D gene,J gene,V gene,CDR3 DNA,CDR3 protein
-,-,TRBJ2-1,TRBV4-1,TGCGCCAGCAGCCAATGGGTCGGGGGGCACAATGAGCAGTTCTTC,CASSQWVGGHNEQFF
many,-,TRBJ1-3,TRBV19,TGTGCCAGTAGTTCAGGAAGCTCTGGAAACACCATATATTTT,CASSSGSSGNTIYF
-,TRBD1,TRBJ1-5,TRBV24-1,TGTGCCACCGCAGGGGGCAGCAATCAGCCCCAGCATTTT,CATAGGSNQPQHF
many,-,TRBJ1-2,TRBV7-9,TGTGCCAGCAGCTTAGGGACAGTTCAACACTATGGCTACACCTTC,CASSLGTVQHYGYTF
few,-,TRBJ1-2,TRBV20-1,TGCAGTGCTGAACAGGGCAACTATGGCTACACCTTC,CSAEQGNYGYTF
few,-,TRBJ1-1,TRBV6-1,TGTGCCAGCGTTGAGTATCTTCTGAACACTGAAGCTTTCTTT,CASVEYLLNTEAFF
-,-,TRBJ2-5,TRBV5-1,TGCGCCAGCAGTTCGTCCCTGTTTGAGACCCAGTACTTC,CASSSSLFETQYF
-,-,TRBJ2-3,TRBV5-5,TGTGCCAGCAGCTTGGTGGGGGCTGGGGATACGCAGTATTTT,CASSLVGAGDTQYF
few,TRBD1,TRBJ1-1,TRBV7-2,TGTGCCAGCGGACAGGGTTGGAACACTGAAGCTTTCTTT,CASGQGWNTEAFF
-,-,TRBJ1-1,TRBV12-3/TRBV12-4,TGTGCCAGCAGCCCCAAAGGGGTGCGCACTGAAGCTTTCTTT,CASSPKGVRTEAFF
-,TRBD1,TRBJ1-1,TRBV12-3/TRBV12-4,TGTGCCAGCATGGAGGACAGGGGGCGAGGAACTGAAGCTTTCTTT,CASMEDRGRGTEAFF
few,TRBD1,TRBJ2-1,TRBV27,TGTGCCAGCAGGCGGACAGGGCTAGGGAATGAGCAGTTCTTC,CASRRTGLGNEQFF
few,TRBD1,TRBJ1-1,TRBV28,TGTGCCAGCAGTTACCCGGACAGGCGGAACACTGAAGCTTTCTTT,CASSYPDRRNTEAFF
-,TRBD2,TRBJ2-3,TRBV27,TGTGCCAGCAGTTTACCCGGGGGGGCCGGAGATACGCAGTATTTT,CASSLPGGAGDTQYF
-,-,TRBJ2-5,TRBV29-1,TGCAGCGTTGGGAGGGGGAGCGGAGAGACCCAGTACTTC,CSVGRGSGETQYF
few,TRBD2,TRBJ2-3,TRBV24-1,TGTGCCACCAGTGACCCTACTAGCGCAGATACGCAGTATTTT,CATSDPTSADTQYF
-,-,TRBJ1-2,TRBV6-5,TGTGCCAGCAGTTACTCGACAGTAACCGGCTACACCTTC,CASSYSTVTGYTF
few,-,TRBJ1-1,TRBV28,TGTGCTCTACGGGGGGACACTGAAGCTTTCTTT,CALRGDTEAFF
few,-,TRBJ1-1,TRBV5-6,TGTGCCAACGCTGCGATGAACACTGAAGCTTTCTTT,CANAAMNTEAFF
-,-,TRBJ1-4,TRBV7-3,TGTGCCAGCAGCTTTCAGCCAGATGAAAAACTGTTTTTT,CASSFQPDEKLFF
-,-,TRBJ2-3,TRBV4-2,TGTGCCAGCAGCCCCAATGGGGGCGCGGGGTCAGATACGCAGTATTTT,CASSPNGGAGSDTQYF
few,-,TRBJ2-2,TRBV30,TGTGCGGTCCTCGGTTCTTCCGGGGAGCTGTTTTTT,CAVLGSSGELFF
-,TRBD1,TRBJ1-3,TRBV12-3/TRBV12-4,TGTGCCAGCAGTTCCACAGGGGCCTCTGGAAACACCATATATTTT,CASSSTGASGNTIYF
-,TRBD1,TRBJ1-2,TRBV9,TGTGCCAGCAGCGTAGATCGGGGGTCAGGGGGGCCCTATGGCTACACCTTC,CASSVDRGSGGPYGYTF
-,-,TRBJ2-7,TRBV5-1,TGCGCCAGCAGCTTGTATCCCGGAGCCAACGAGCAGTACTTC,CASSLYPGANEQYF
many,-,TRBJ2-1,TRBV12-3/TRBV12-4,TGTGCCAGCATCCTAGGGGCAGGGACTAATGAGCAGTTCTTC,CASILGAGTNEQFF
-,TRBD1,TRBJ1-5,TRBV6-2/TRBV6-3,TGTGCCAGCAGTTTTAACGGACAGGGCAATCAGCCCCAGCATTTT,CASSFNGQGNQPQHF
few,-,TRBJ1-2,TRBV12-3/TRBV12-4,TGTGCCAGCAGTTTAAGCCGCCGGTACCTCTATGGCTACACCTTC,CASSLSRRYLYGYTF
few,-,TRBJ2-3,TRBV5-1,TGCGCCAGCAGCTTGGACAACAGGGTTGGAATGACGCAGTATTTT,CASSLDNRVGMTQYF
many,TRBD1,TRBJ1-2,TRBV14,TGTGCCAGCAGCCAAGATCAGGGGCAGGGGGCGCTTCATGGCTACACCTTC,CASSQDQGQGALHGYTF
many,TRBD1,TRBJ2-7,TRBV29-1,TGCAGCGGAGCTACAGGGGGCGAAACCAGCGAGCAGTACTTC,CSGATGGETSEQYF
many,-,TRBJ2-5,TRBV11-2,TGTGCCAGCAGGTCAAACCGCCATCGTGAGACCCAGTACTTC,CASRSNRHRETQYF
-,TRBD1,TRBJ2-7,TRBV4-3,TGCGCCAGCAGCCAAAGTGACAGGGGTTCCGAGCAGTACTTC,CASSQSDRGSEQYF
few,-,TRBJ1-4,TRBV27,TGTGCCAGCAGTTTAGGGGCCCCGGCCTATGAAAAACTGTTTTTT,CASSLGAPAYEKLFF
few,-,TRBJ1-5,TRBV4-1,TGCGCCAGCAGCCAGGTCGAAGGGGCCATCTTTCAGCCCCAGCATTTT,CASSQVEGAIFQPQHF
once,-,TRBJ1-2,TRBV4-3,TGCGCCAGCAGCCAAGCTCGTGCTAACTATGGCTACACCTTC,CASSQARANYGYTF
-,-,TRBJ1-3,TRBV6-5,TGTGCCAGCACGGCGGCTGGAAACACCATATATTTT,CASTAAGNTIYF
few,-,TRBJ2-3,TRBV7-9,TGTGCCAGCAGCTTACCCGACAGGCTAAGCACAGATACGCAGTATTTT,CASSLPDRLSTDTQYF
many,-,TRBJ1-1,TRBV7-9,TGTGCCAGCAGCTTAAAATCGGGGGGCACTGAAGCTTTCTTT,CASSLKSGGTEAFF
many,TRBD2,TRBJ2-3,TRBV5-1,TGCGCCAGCAGCTCAGAGCGGGGGGCAAGCACAGATACGCAGTATTTT,CASSSERGASTDTQYF